This is a list of T cell receptor beta chains from one sample in a study of T cell changes during pregnancy in multiple sclerosis. Sequenced by immunoSEQ multiplex PCR; TCRdb stores in-frame clones only, minus some. The sample records 98,000 or so clones, approximately 95% being singletons. This material consisted of peripheral blood, taken after pregnancy. Receptor source: a female donor with multiple sclerosis, enrolled in a pregnancy study. Each CDR3 is given with its conserved first and last residue. The D gene is left open where the match is weak. Not every row has a clone size; where given, it reads once, few, many or a size class.

j_gene,abundance,v_gene,d_gene,CDR3aa,CDR3nt
TRBJ1-1,.,TRBV6-1,TRBD1,CASRTQGRRTEAFF,TGTGCCAGCAGAACACAGGGGAGGCGGACTGAAGCTTTCTTT
TRBJ1-2,.,TRBV5-4,.,CASSLPGQSGYTF,TGTGCCAGCAGCTTACCCGGACAGAGTGGCTACACCTTC
TRBJ2-3,.,TRBV18,TRBD2,CASSSTSGSVADTQYF,TGTGCCAGCTCTTCGACTAGCGGGAGTGTAGCAGATACGCAGTATTTT
TRBJ2-7,.,TRBV2,TRBD2,CASSEPSSGIYEQYF,TGTGCCAGCAGTGAACCTTCTAGCGGAATCTACGAGCAGTACTTC
TRBJ2-5,.,TRBV5-1,.,CASRSTASGTQYF,TGCGCCAGCAGATCAACAGCTTCTGGGACCCAGTACTTC
TRBJ1-1,few,TRBV30,.,CAWSRETEAFF,TGTGCCTGGAGCAGGGAAACTGAAGCTTTCTTT
TRBJ2-7,.,TRBV11-2,.,CASSLPARGEQYF,TGTGCCAGCAGCCTACCGGCGCGGGGTGAGCAGTACTTC
TRBJ2-2,.,TRBV7-6,.,CASSSYTGELFF,TGTGCCAGCAGTTCGTACACCGGGGAGCTGTTTTTT
TRBJ2-7,.,TRBV5-1,TRBD2,CASQASSGYLYEQYF,TGCGCCAGCCAAGCCTCTAGCGGGTACCTATACGAGCAGTACTTC
TRBJ2-7,.,TRBV19,.,CASSIVTSREQYF,TGTGCCAGTAGTATCGTCACCTCTAGGGAGCAGTACTTC
TRBJ2-1,.,TRBV19,TRBD2,CASSVSGGSLYNEQFF,TGTGCCAGTAGCGTCTCGGGCGGGAGTCTTTACAATGAGCAGTTCTTC
TRBJ2-7,.,TRBV28,.,CASSATSSYEQYF,TGTGCCAGCAGCGCAACTAGCTCCTACGAGCAGTACTTC
TRBJ2-7,.,TRBV19,TRBD2,CASSIALTSGLTYEQYF,TGTGCCAGTAGTATAGCCCTGACTAGCGGACTTACCTACGAGCAGTACTTC
TRBJ1-1,.,TRBV27,.,CASSLQGLGEAFF,TGTGCCAGCAGTTTACAGGGGCTTGGTGAAGCTTTCTTT
TRBJ2-1,.,TRBV7-8,TRBD1,CASSARQGLYNEQFF,TGTGCCAGCAGCGCCCGACAGGGCCTCTACAATGAGCAGTTCTTC
TRBJ2-1,.,TRBV19,TRBD2,CASSIELAGGLPYNEQFF,TGTGCCAGTAGTATAGAACTAGCGGGAGGGCTGCCCTACAATGAGCAGTTCTTC
TRBJ2-7,.,TRBV27,TRBD1,CASSRDSSYEQYF,TGTGCCAGCAGCAGGGACAGCTCCTACGAGCAGTACTTC
TRBJ2-7,.,TRBV25-1,TRBD1,CASSDDRGRGYEQYF,TGTGCCAGCAGTGACGATAGGGGGCGCGGATACGAGCAGTACTTC
TRBJ1-2,.,TRBV13,.,CASSLSRFYGYTF,TGTGCCAGCAGCTTATCCAGATTCTATGGCTACACCTTC
TRBJ2-3,.,TRBV5-1,TRBD2,CASSFGEGRYTQYF,TGCGCCAGCAGCTTCGGGGAGGGCCGATATACGCAGTATTTT
TRBJ2-1,once,TRBV7-8,TRBD1,CASSLRQGPRNEQFF,TGTGCCAGCAGCCTTCGACAGGGTCCGCGCAATGAGCAGTTCTTC
TRBJ2-1,.,TRBV7-9,.,CASSPNVVGYNEQFF,TGTGCCAGCAGCCCTAATGTTGTCGGTTACAATGAGCAGTTCTTC
TRBJ1-4,.,TRBV10-2,TRBD1,CASFDRVGEKLFF,TGCGCCAGCTTCGACAGGGTCGGGGAAAAACTGTTTTTT
TRBJ2-2,.,TRBV2,TRBD1,CASSRQGANTGELFF,TGTGCCAGCAGCCGACAGGGGGCGAACACCGGGGAGCTGTTTTTT
TRBJ2-1,few,TRBV27,.,CASSLAAYNEQFF,TGTGCCAGCAGTTTAGCGGCCTACAATGAGCAGTTCTTC
TRBJ2-3,.,TRBV15,TRBD1,CATSRPGQGTDTQYF,TGTGCCACCAGCAGGCCGGGACAGGGCACAGATACGCAGTATTTT
TRBJ1-6,.,TRBV6-5,TRBD1,CASSYSIQGDSPLHF,TGTGCCAGCAGTTACTCTATCCAGGGGGATTCACCCCTCCACTTT
TRBJ2-7,.,TRBV6-1,.,CASSEYRVDEQYF,TGTGCCAGCAGTGAGTACAGGGTCGACGAGCAGTACTTC
TRBJ2-1,.,TRBV9,TRBD2,CASSARLAGTYNEQFF,TGTGCCAGCAGCGCCCGACTAGCGGGAACCTACAATGAGCAGTTCTTC
TRBJ2-7,once,TRBV7-9,.,CASSAPLGDEQYF,TGTGCCAGCAGCGCCCCGCTCGGGGACGAGCAGTACTTC
TRBJ2-2,once,TRBV19,TRBD1,CASSMGQGTAGELFF,TGTGCCAGTAGTATGGGGCAGGGGACAGCCGGGGAGCTGTTTTTT
TRBJ1-1,.,TRBV10-3,.,CAIGESRNTEAFF,TGTGCCATCGGAGAGTCCAGGAACACTGAAGCTTTCTTT
TRBJ1-1,once,TRBV27,TRBD1,CASRITGTGMPNTEAFF,TGTGCCAGCAGAATCACGGGGACAGGGATGCCGAACACTGAAGCTTTCTTT
TRBJ2-5,.,TRBV19,.,CASSPQETQYF,TGTGCCAGTAGCCCACAAGAGACCCAGTACTTC
TRBJ2-2,.,TRBV5-1,.,CASSSPHGGTNTGELFF,TGCGCCAGCAGTTCTCCCCATGGCGGGACGAACACCGGGGAGCTGTTTTTT
TRBJ2-7,.,TRBV5-1,.,CASSWDNYEQYF,TGCGCCAGCAGCTGGGACAACTACGAGCAGTACTTC
TRBJ2-7,.,TRBV5-1,.,CASSLGRVESYEQYF,TGCGCCAGCAGCTTGGGGCGGGTGGAATCCTACGAGCAGTACTTC
TRBJ2-6,.,TRBV28,TRBD1,CAIEGRDRVSGANVLTF,TGTGCCATCGAAGGCCGGGACAGGGTTTCTGGGGCCAACGTCCTGACTTTC
TRBJ2-3,few,TRBV7-2,.,CASSLAQASGTDTQYF,TGTGCCAGCAGCTTAGCGCAGGCTAGCGGCACAGATACGCAGTATTTT
TRBJ1-4,.,TRBV11-2,.,CASSLGRPSEKLFF,TGTGCCAGCAGCTTAGGCAGGCCCAGCGAAAAACTGTTTTTT
TRBJ2-7,.,TRBV10-3,TRBD2,CAISELGLAGRSYEQYF,TGTGCCATCAGTGAACTCGGACTAGCGGGTCGATCTTACGAGCAGTACTTC
TRBJ2-1,.,TRBV4-3,TRBD1,CASSQDRQGAREQFF,TGCGCCAGCAGCCAAGATCGACAGGGGGCGCGTGAGCAGTTCTTC
TRBJ1-1,.,TRBV11-2,TRBD1,CASSSRTGRRDTEAFF,TGTGCCAGCAGCTCCCGGACAGGGAGGAGAGACACTGAAGCTTTCTTT
TRBJ2-2,.,TRBV7-9,.,CASSRTDSDTGELFF,TGTGCCAGCAGCCGAACAGACAGCGACACCGGGGAGCTGTTTTTT
TRBJ2-7,.,TRBV6-1,.,CAVGSQAWVEQYF,TGTGCCGTGGGGAGCCAAGCCTGGGTCGAGCAGTACTTC
TRBJ2-4,.,TRBV30,TRBD2,CAWSVGGWDIQYF,TGTGCCTGGAGTGTGGGGGGGTGGGACATTCAGTACTTC
TRBJ1-2,.,TRBV27,.,CASSLTGGVYGYTF,TGTGCCAGCAGTTTGACGGGGGGAGTCTATGGCTACACCTTC
TRBJ2-7,.,TRBV4-1,TRBD1,CASSQGQGLSYEQYF,TGCGCCAGCAGCCAAGGACAGGGCCTCTCCTACGAGCAGTACTTC
TRBJ2-1,.,TRBV7-9,TRBD2,CASSPTIGSGRREQFF,TGTGCCAGCAGCCCCACAATAGGTAGCGGGAGACGGGAGCAGTTCTTC
TRBJ1-1,.,TRBV30,TRBD1,CAWSRGTVGDTEAFF,TGTGCCTGGAGTCGGGGGACAGTAGGTGACACTGAAGCTTTCTTT
TRBJ1-1,few,TRBV19,TRBD1,CASSRTGTGNTEAFF,TGTGCCAGTAGTAGAACCGGGACAGGGAACACTGAAGCTTTCTTT
TRBJ1-2,.,TRBV5-4,.,CASSSRQTSLYGYTF,TGTGCCAGCAGCTCTCGACAGACTTCACTCTATGGCTACACCTTC
TRBJ2-3,once,TRBV5-1,TRBD2,CASRTSGTDTQYF,TGCGCCAGCCGGACTAGCGGGACAGATACGCAGTATTTT
TRBJ2-3,once,TRBV5-1,.,CASSADGVPTDTQYF,TGCGCCAGCAGCGCTGACGGAGTACCCACAGATACGCAGTATTTT
TRBJ2-7,.,TRBV11-2,.,CASSLRLSYEQYF,TGTGCCAGCAGCTTAAGACTGTCCTACGAGCAGTACTTC
TRBJ2-7,once,TRBV27,TRBD2,CASSLSNPAALAGVYEQYF,TGTGCCAGCAGTTTATCTAATCCCGCCGCACTAGCGGGAGTCTACGAGCAGTACTTC
TRBJ2-1,.,TRBV25-1,.,CASSKDSGNEQFF,TGTGCCAGCAGCAAGGACAGTGGCAATGAGCAGTTCTTC
TRBJ1-1,.,TRBV7-9,.,CASSPYKGNLLTEAFF,TGTGCCAGCAGCCCTTATAAGGGGAATCTGTTGACTGAAGCTTTCTTT
TRBJ2-1,.,TRBV5-8,TRBD2,CASSDGLAGHNEQFF,TGTGCCAGCAGCGATGGACTAGCGGGGCACAATGAGCAGTTCTTC